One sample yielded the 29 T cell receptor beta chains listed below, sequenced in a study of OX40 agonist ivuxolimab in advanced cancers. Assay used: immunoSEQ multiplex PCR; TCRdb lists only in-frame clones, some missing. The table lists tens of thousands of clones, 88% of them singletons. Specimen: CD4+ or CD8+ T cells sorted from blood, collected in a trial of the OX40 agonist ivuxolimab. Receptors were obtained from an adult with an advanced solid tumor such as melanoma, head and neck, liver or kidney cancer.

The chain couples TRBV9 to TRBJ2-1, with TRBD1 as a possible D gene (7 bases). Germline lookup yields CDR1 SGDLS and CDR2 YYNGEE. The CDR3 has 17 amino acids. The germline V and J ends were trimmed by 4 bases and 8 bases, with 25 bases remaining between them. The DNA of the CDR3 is TGTGCCAGCAGCCCCCCCGGGATTGGCAGGGGGGCGGATGAGCAGTTCTTC. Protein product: CASSPPGIGRGADEQFF.

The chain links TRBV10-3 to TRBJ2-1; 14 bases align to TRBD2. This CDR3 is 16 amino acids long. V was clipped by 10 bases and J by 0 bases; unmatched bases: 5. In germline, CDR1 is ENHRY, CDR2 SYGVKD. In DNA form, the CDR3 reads TGTGCCACCGGGACTAGCGGGGGAGGCTCCTACAATGAGCAGTTCTTC. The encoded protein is CATGTSGGGSYNEQFF.

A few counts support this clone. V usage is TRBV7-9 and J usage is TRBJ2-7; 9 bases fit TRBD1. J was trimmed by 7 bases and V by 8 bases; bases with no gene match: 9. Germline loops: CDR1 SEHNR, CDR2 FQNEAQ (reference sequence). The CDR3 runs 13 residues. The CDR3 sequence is CASQRDRVGEQYF. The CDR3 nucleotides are TGTGCCAGCCAGAGGGACAGGGTGGGGGAGCAGTACTTC.

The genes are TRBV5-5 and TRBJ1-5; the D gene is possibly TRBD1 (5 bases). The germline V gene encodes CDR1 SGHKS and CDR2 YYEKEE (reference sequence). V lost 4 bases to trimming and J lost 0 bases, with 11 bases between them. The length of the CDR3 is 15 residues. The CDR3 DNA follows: TGTGCCAGCAGCAGCTCAGGGTATAGCAATCAGCCCCAGCATTTT. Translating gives CASSSSGYSNQPQHF.

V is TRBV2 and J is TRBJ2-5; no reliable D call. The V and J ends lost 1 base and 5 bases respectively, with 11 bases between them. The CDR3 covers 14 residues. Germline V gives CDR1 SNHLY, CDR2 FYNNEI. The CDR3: CASSEEGPRETQYF. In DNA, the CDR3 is TGTGCCAGCAGTGAAGAGGGTCCGAGGGAGACCCAGTACTTC.

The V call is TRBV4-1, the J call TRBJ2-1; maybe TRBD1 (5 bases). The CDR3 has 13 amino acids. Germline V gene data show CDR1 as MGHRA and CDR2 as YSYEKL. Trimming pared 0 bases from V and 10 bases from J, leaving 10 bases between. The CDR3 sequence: CASSQDQGWEQFF. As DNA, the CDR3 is TGCGCCAGCAGCCAAGACCAGGGCTGGGAGCAGTTCTTC.

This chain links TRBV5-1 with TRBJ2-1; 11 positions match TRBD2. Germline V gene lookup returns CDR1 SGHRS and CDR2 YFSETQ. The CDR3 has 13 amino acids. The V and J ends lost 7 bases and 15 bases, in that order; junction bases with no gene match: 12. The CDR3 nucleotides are TGCGCCAGCGGCCCGACTAGCGGGGTGATTCGGTTCTTC. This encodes CASGPTSGVIRFF. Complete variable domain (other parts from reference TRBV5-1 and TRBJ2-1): KAGVTQTPRYLIKTRGQQVTLSCSPISGHRSVSWYQQTPGQGLQFLFEYFSETQRNKGNFPGRFSGRQFSNSRSEMNVSTLELGDSALYLCASGPTSGVIRFFGPGTRLTVL.

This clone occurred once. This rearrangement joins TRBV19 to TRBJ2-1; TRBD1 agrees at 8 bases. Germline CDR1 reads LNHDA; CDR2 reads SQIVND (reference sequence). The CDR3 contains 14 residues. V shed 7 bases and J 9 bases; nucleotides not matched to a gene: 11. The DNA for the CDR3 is TGTGCCAGTACGACAGGGGTCAAGGGGGGTGAGCAGTTCTTC. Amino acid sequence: CASTTGVKGGEQFF. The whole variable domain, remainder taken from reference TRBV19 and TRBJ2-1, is DGGITQSPKYLFRKEGQNVTLSCEQNLNHDAMYWYRQDPGQGLRLIYYSQIVNDFQKGDIAEGYSVSREKKESFPLTVTSAQKNPTAFYLCASTTGVKGGEQFFGPGTRLTVL.

CDR3 sequence (DNA): TGTGCCAGCAGCACTTCCGCGGGGCAGGGGATCTACGAGCAGTACTTC. Translated, it gives CASSTSAGQGIYEQYF. The chain links TRBV13 to TRBJ2-7, with D perhaps being TRBD1 or TRBD2 (6 bases each). The CDR3 extends over 16 amino acids. From germline, CDR1 is PRHDT and CDR2 FYEKMQ (reference sequence). Trimming removed 5 bases from V and 3 bases from J, with 20 bases in between.

The CDR3 reads CASSLGERGAYEQYF. The CDR3, as DNA: TGCGCCAGCAGCTTGGGTGAAAGGGGGGCCTACGAGCAGTACTTC. The chain recombines TRBV5-1 with TRBJ2-7; D could derive from TRBD1 or TRBD2 (6 bases each). Germline V gene data show CDR1 as SGHRS and CDR2 as YFSETQ. V lost 0 bases and J lost 2, with 12 bases in between. The CDR3 spans 15 residues.

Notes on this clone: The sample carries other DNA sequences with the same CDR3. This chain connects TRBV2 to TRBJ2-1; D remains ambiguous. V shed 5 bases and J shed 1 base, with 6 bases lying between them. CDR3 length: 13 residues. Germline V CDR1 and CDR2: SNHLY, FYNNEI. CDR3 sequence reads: CASSSESYNEQFF. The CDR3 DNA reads TGTGCCAGCAGTAGTGAGTCCTACAATGAGCAGTTCTTC.

The CDR3 DNA sequence: TGTGCCAGCAGCTTGCCAACAGGGGGCTATGGCTACACCTTC. This translates into CASSLPTGGYGYTF. The chain employs TRBV5-6 and TRBJ1-2; 8 bases fit TRBD1. From germline, CDR1 is SGHDT and CDR2 YYEEEE. J gave up 4 bases and V 1 base, and 3 bases lay outside the gene matches. The CDR3 runs 14 residues.

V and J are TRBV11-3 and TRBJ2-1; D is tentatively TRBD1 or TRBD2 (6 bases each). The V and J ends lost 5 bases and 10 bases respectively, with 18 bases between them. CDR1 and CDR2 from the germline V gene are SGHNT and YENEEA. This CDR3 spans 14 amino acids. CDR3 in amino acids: CASSPGERAGEQFF. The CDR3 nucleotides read TGTGCCAGCAGCCCAGGGGAGAGGGCGGGGGAGCAGTTCTTC.

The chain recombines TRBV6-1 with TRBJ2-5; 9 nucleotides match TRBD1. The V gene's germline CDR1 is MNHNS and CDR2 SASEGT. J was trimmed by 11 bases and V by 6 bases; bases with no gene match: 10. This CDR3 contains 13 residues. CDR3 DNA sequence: TGTGCCAGCAGCACTAGACGGGACAGGGAGCAGTACTTC. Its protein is CASSTRRDREQYF.

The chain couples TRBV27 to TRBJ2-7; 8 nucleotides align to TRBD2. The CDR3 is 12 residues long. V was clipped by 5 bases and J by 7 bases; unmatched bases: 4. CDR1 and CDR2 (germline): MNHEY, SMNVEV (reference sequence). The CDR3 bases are TGTGCCAGCAGTCACCGGGGGGGGGAGCAGTACTTC. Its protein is CASSHRGGEQYF.

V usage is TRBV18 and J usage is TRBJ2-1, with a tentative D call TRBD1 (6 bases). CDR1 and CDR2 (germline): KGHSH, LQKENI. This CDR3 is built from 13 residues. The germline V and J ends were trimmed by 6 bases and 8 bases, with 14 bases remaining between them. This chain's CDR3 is CASSRKQGDEQFF. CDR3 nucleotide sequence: TGTGCCAGCTCTAGAAAACAGGGCGATGAGCAGTTCTTC.

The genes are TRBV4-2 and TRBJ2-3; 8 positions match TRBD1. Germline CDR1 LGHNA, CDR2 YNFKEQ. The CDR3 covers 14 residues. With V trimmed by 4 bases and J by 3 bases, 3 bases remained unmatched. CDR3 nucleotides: TGTGCCAGCAGCCGCGACAGGGGAACAGATACGCAGTATTTT. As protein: CASSRDRGTDTQYF.

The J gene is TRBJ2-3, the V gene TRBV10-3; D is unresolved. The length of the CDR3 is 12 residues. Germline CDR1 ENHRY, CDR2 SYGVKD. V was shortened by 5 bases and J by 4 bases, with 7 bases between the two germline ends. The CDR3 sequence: CAISPLADTQYF. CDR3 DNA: TGTGCCATCAGTCCGTTGGCAGATACGCAGTATTTT.

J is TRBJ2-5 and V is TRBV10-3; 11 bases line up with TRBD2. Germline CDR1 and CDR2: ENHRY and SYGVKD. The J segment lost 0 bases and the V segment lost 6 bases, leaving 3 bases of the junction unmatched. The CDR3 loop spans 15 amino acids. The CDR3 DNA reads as TGTGCCATCAGGCCTAGCGGGGGGTACCAAGAGACCCAGTACTTC. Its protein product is CAIRPSGGYQETQYF.

The CDR3 sequence: CASSPSGGNTQYF. The CDR3 nucleotides are TGTGCCAGCTCACCGAGTGGCGGAAATACGCAGTATTTT. The rearrangement links TRBV18 to TRBJ2-3, with unresolved D. V lost 3 bases and J 7 bases, leaving 11 bases between the germline ends. Germline V gene lookup returns CDR1 KGHSH and CDR2 LQKENI. The length of the CDR3 is 13 residues.

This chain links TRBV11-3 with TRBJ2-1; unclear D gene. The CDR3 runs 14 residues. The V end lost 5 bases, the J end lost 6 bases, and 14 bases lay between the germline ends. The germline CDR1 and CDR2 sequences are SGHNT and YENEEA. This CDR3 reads CASSRSDVSNEQFF. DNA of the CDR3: TGTGCCAGCAGCCGATCGGACGTTAGCAATGAGCAGTTCTTC.

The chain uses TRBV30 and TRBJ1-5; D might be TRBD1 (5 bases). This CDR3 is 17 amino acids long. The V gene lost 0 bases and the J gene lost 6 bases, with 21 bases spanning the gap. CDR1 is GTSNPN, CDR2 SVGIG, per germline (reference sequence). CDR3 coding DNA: TGTGCCTGGAGTGTAAGTGCGCCCGGACAAGTCTTTCAGCCCCAGCATTTT. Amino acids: CAWSVSAPGQVFQPQHF.

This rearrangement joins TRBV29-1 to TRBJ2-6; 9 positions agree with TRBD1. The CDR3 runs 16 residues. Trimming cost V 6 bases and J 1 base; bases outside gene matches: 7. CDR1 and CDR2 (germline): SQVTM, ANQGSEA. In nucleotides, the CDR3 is TGCAGCGTGGAGACAGGGGGTTTATCTGGGGCCAACGTCCTGACTTTC. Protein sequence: CSVETGGLSGANVLTF.

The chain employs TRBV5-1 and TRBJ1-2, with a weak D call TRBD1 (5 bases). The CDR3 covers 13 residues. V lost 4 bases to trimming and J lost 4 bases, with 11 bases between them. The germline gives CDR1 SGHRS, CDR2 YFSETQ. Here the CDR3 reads CASSIPGTYGYTF. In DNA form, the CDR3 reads TGCGCCAGCAGCATACCCGGGACCTATGGCTACACCTTC. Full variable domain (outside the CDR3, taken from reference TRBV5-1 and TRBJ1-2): KAGVTQTPRYLIKTRGQQVTLSCSPISGHRSVSWYQQTPGQGLQFLFEYFSETQRNKGNFPGRFSGRQFSNSRSEMNVSTLELGDSALYLCASSIPGTYGYTFGSGTRLTVV.

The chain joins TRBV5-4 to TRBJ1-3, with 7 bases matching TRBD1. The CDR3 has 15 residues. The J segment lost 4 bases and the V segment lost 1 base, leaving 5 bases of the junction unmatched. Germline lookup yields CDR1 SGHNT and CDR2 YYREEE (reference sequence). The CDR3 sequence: CASSLLTGQGNTIYF. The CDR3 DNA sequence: TGTGCCAGCAGCTTGCTGACAGGGCAAGGAAACACCATATATTTT.

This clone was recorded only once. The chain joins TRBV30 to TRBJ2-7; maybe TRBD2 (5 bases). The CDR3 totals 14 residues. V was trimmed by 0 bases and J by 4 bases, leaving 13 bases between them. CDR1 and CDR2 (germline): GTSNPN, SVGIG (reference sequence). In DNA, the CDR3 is TGTGCCTGGAGTGTAACGGGGTTGGGTTACGAGCAGTACTTC. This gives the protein CAWSVTGLGYEQYF.

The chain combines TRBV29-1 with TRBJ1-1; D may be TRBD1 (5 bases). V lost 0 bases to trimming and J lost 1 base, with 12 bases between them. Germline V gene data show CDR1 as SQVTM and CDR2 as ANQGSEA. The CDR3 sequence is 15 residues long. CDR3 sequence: CSVEDGRGTNTEAFF. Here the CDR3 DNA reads TGCAGCGTTGAAGATGGACGGGGGACGAACACTGAAGCTTTCTTT.

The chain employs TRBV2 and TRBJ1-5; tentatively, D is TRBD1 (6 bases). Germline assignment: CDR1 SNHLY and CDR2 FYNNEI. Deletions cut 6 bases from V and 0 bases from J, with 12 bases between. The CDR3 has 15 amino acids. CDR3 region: CASRITGNSNQPQHF. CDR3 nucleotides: TGTGCCAGCAGGATAACAGGGAATAGCAATCAGCCCCAGCATTTT.

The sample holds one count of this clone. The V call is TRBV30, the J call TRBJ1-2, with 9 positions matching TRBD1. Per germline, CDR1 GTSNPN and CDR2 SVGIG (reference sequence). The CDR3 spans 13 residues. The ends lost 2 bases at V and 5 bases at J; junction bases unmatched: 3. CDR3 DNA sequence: TGTGCCTGGAGTATGGGACAGGGTTATGGCTACACCTTC. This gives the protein CAWSMGQGYGYTF.